Detailed here is one TCR beta chain. In the study's own analysis: Reference gene primer amplification yielded estimated nucleated cell counts. Sequencing was performed with immunoSEQ multiplex PCR; in TCRdb, only in-frame clones are kept and a portion is missing. Clone size and V and J calls were adopted from that table, with D and trimming inferred from the DNA. This sample carries roughly 250,000 clones, approximately 86% of them seen once, and the ten largest clones take about 1%. The entry originates in a study of blood T cell repertoires in COVID-19. Study summary: Acute and convalescent COVID-19 samples came from the United States, Italy and Spain. PBMCs, B-cell-depleted T cells, or T cells were the source of the cDNA or gDNA that made up the material.

This CDR3 spans 14 amino acids. From germline, CDR1 is SEHNR and CDR2 FQNEAQ (reference sequence). Trimming took off 3 bases at V and 4 bases at J, with 9 bases between the two ends. Enrollment of patients from Seattle took place during active infection, with longitudinal follow-up. Sequenced: peripheral blood. This chain uses TRBV7-9 with TRBJ1-4; TRBD1 is a possible D gene (6 bases). This sequence was found in a human donor with COVID-19, enrolled during active disease. The donor label of this sample is uncertain. The CDR3 DNA reads TGTGCCAGCAGCTTGGACAGCCTTAATGAAAAACTGTTTTTT. It specifies CASSLDSLNEKLFF.